This T cell receptor (beta chain) is from a study of T-cell reconstitution after alpha-beta-depleted transplantation in children. Overall study results and limits: At one year after transplant, newly produced T cells mostly accounted for T-cell counts and diversity. Surviving recipient T cells and intrathymic progenitors accounted for some patients' high TCRbeta diversity at day 60.

Preparing the TCRbeta library involved the use of unique molecular identifiers. A single record per CDR3 protein comes from TCRdb applying MiXCR to the PCR reads. Of fewer than 550,000 distinct CDR3 sequences listed, around 10% are singletons. As regards this clonotype: Its antigen is undetermined.

This receptor was obtained from a female patient aged 2-10 years who had a stem cell transplant for aplastic anemia, so the T cells may come from the graft donor. Specimen: PBMCs, mostly from graft donor cells, collected 180 days after TCRalphabeta/CD19-depleted stem cell transplant.

The chain's CDR3 is CASSPGDRGYQPQHF. As DNA, the CDR3 is TGTGCCAGCAGCCCCGGGGACAGGGGTTATCAGCCCCAGCATTTT. The V gene is TRBV28, the J gene TRBJ1-5, with 10 bases identical to TRBD1. With 6 bases clipped from V and 5 bases from J, the junction kept 7 bases outside the gene matches. Germline V lookup: CDR1 MDHEN, CDR2 SYDVKM. This CDR3 has 15 residues.